This entry lists 32 T cell receptor beta chains sequenced from one sample in a study of OX40 agonist ivuxolimab in advanced cancers. This table comes from immunoSEQ multiplex PCR, and its TCRdb copy is limited to in-frame clones, with some not included. Of tens of thousands of clones listed, roughly nine tenths are singletons. The material sequenced was CD4+ or CD8+ T cells sorted from blood, taken in a trial of the OX40 agonist ivuxolimab. These receptors originate from an adult with an advanced solid tumor such as melanoma, head and neck, liver or kidney cancer.

This rearrangement joins TRBV5-1 to TRBJ2-7; 11 bases are shared with TRBD2. The J segment lost 2 bases and the V segment lost 4 bases, leaving 5 bases of the junction unmatched. The V gene's germline CDR1 is SGHRS and CDR2 YFSETQ. The CDR3 loop spans 15 amino acids. CDR3 loop: CASSGGLAETYEQYF. CDR3 DNA sequence: TGCGCCAGCAGCGGGGGACTAGCGGAGACCTACGAGCAGTACTTC.

This clone is a singleton in its sample. The chain joins TRBV2 to TRBJ2-2; D may be TRBD2 (6 bases). In germline, CDR1 is SNHLY, CDR2 FYNNEI. This CDR3 region has 14 residues. The V gene lost 5 bases and the J gene lost 6 bases, with 13 bases spanning the gap. In DNA form, the CDR3 reads TGTGCCAGCAGTTGGGACGGAGGGGCCGGGGAGCTGTTTTTT. It encodes CASSWDGGAGELFF.

This sequence joins TRBV7-2 and TRBJ1-4, with 8 bases fitting TRBD1. The CDR3 is 15 residues long. Germline CDR1 SGHTA, CDR2 FQGNSA. The trim removed 5 bases at V and 6 bases at J, leaving 8 bases unmatched. CDR3 sequence (DNA): TGTGCCAGCAGCAACAGACAGGGGAGGGATGAAAAACTGTTTTTT. This gives the protein CASSNRQGRDEKLFF.

The J gene is TRBJ2-7, the V gene TRBV6-1, with TRBD1 matching 7 bases. The germline CDR1 and CDR2 sequences are MNHNS and SASEGT. V lost 2 bases, J lost 2 bases, and 6 bases stayed unmatched. The CDR3 has 15 amino acids. In DNA, the CDR3 is TGTGCCAGCAGTGAAATAGGGGGCGCGACCTACGAGCAGTACTTC. This codes for CASSEIGGATYEQYF.

The genes are TRBV6-5 and TRBJ1-3; D gene ambiguous. Trimming left V 5 bases short and J 3 bases short, with 14 bases between. The CDR3 length is 15 residues. Germline assignment: CDR1 MNHEY and CDR2 SVGAGI. CDR3 in amino acids: CASSPFPGNGNTIYF. The CDR3 DNA sequence: TGTGCCAGCAGTCCCTTCCCGGGCAATGGAAACACCATATATTTT.

The J gene is TRBJ2-1, the V gene TRBV4-3, with TRBD2 matching 11 bases. The V and J ends lost 4 bases and 3 bases, in that order; junction bases with no gene match: 2. The CDR3 spans 15 residues. CDR1 is LGHNA and CDR2 is YSLEER in the germline V gene. Written as DNA, the CDR3 is TGCGCCAGCAGCCCTGGGACTAGCGGCTACAATGAGCAGTTCTTC. Amino acids: CASSPGTSGYNEQFF.

V is TRBV6-6 and J is TRBJ1-1; perhaps TRBD1 as D (5 bases). CDR1 and CDR2 (germline): MNHNY, SVGAGI (reference sequence). Trimming shortened V by 4 bases and J by 1 base, and 10 bases separated the two germline ends. The CDR3 consists of 14 residues. CDR3 DNA: TGTGCCAGCAGTTTAAAAACAGGGAACACTGAAGCTTTCTTT. This encodes CASSLKTGNTEAFF.

This clone has just one count. This chain joins TRBV7-8 and TRBJ1-1; no clear D. Germline V gene data show CDR1 as SGHVS and CDR2 as FQNEAQ. The V and J ends lost 5 bases and 4 bases respectively, with 29 bases between them. This CDR3 contains 19 residues. Written as DNA, the CDR3 is TGTGCCAGCAGCCCTGTGCATCGTGGGAGAATAACTAGGGCCACTGAAGCTTTCTTT. Residues: CASSPVHRGRITRATEAFF.

The V and J genes are TRBV5-1 and TRBJ2-1, with 8 bases that match TRBD2. The CDR3 spans 16 residues. In germline, CDR1 is SGHRS, CDR2 YFSETQ. Trimming removed 3 bases from V and 0 bases from J; junction bases left unmatched: 5. CDR3: CASSWGSGNSYNEQFF. CDR3 DNA sequence: TGCGCCAGCAGCTGGGGTAGCGGGAACTCCTACAATGAGCAGTTCTTC.

The chain couples TRBV5-6 to TRBJ2-7; D not certain. Germline V gene lookup returns CDR1 SGHDT and CDR2 YYEEEE. The CDR3 extends over 13 amino acids. V was clipped by 2 bases and J by 4 bases, with 10 bases between them. The CDR3 loop is CASSFQVTYEQYF. CDR3 coding DNA: TGTGCCAGCAGCTTCCAGGTAACGTACGAGCAGTACTTC.

This clone was seen more than once but under ten times. The chain carries TRBV5-3 and TRBJ2-7; 7 nucleotides line up with TRBD1. TRBV5-3 is recorded as an ORF, its role being uncertain. Losses at the gene ends were 5 bases for V and 3 bases for J; bases not matched to a gene: 5. The CDR3 totals 13 residues. This chain's CDR3 is CARSLDRDYEQYF. DNA for the CDR3: TGTGCCAGAAGTCTCGACAGGGACTACGAGCAGTACTTC.

The chain is built from TRBV5-1 and TRBJ1-1; no clear D gene. This CDR3 has 13 amino acids. Trimming pared 0 bases from V and 1 base from J, leaving 4 bases between. The germline gives CDR1 SGHRS, CDR2 YFSETQ. CDR3 coding DNA: TGCGCCAGCAGCTTGGGGTGGAACACTGAAGCTTTCTTT. It encodes CASSLGWNTEAFF.

V is TRBV5-1 and J is TRBJ1-1; TRBD1 matches at 7 bases. V was pared by 7 bases and J by 1 base, with 7 bases of the junction left unmatched. Germline CDR1 reads SGHRS; CDR2 reads YFSETQ. The CDR3 has 14 residues. The CDR3: CASRQGSGNTEAFF. The CDR3 bases are TGCGCCAGCCGACAGGGATCGGGGAACACTGAAGCTTTCTTT.

This clone appeared a single time. This sequence joins TRBV13 and TRBJ2-3; D remains unclear. The V end lost 3 bases, the J end lost 4 bases, and 5 bases lay between the germline ends. Looked up from germline, CDR1 is PRHDT and CDR2 is FYEKMQ (reference sequence). This CDR3 region has 12 residues. The CDR3 DNA follows: TGTGCCAGCAGCTTCTCAGCAGATACGCAGTATTTT. This sequence encodes CASSFSADTQYF.

The chain joins TRBV14 to TRBJ2-7; no firm D call. The CDR3 is made up of 11 amino acids. Germline assignment: CDR1 SGHDN and CDR2 FVKESK. V was trimmed by 4 bases and J by 3 bases, leaving 4 bases between them. Here the CDR3 reads CASSRNYEQYF. CDR3 nucleotides: TGTGCCAGCAGCCGAAACTACGAGCAGTACTTC.

CDR3 sequence (DNA): TGCGCCAGCAGCCCGGACATCACCGGGGAGCTGTTTTTT. Translated: CASSPDITGELFF. The J gene is TRBJ2-2, the V gene TRBV5-1, with D tentatively TRBD1 (5 bases). Germline assignment: CDR1 SGHRS and CDR2 YFSETQ. The CDR3 is 13 residues long. Trimming left V 4 bases short and J 4 bases short, with 8 bases between.

The chain combines TRBV13 with TRBJ2-1; unclear D gene. CDR1 and CDR2 (germline): PRHDT, FYEKMQ (reference sequence). This CDR3 region has 12 residues. V gave up 6 bases and J gave up 4 bases, with 7 bases separating them. CDR3: CASSYGYNEQFF. DNA of the CDR3: TGTGCCAGCAGTTATGGATACAATGAGCAGTTCTTC.

The chain employs TRBV10-1 and TRBJ1-4, with D hard to call. The germline CDR1 and CDR2 sequences are WNHNN and SYGVQD (reference sequence). This CDR3 contains 16 residues. V was trimmed by 0 bases and J by 3 bases, leaving 11 bases between them. CDR3 nucleotides: TGCGCCAGCAGTGAGTCGTTTGACACCGCTAATGAAAAACTGTTTTTT. Amino acids: CASSESFDTANEKLFF.

The V gene is TRBV7-6, the J gene TRBJ2-3, with 7 bases lining up with TRBD1. The germline gives CDR1 SGHVS, CDR2 FNYEAQ. CDR3 length: 13 residues. The V and J ends lost 4 bases and 6 bases, in that order; junction bases with no gene match: 4. CDR3 in amino acids: CASSYGTADTQYF. In DNA form, the CDR3 reads TGTGCCAGCAGCTACGGGACAGCCGATACGCAGTATTTT. The full variable domain, its missing parts supplied by reference TRBV7-6 and TRBJ2-3, is GAGVSQSPRYKVTKRGQDVALRCDPISGHVSLYWYRQALGQGPEFLTYFNYEAQQDKSGLPNDRFSAERPEGSISTLTIQRTEQRDSAMYRCASSYGTADTQYFGPGTRLTVL.

This rearrangement joins TRBV5-4 to TRBJ2-7; 10 bases are shared with TRBD1. Trimming at V came to 0 bases and at J to 2 bases, leaving 11 bases not matched to a gene. The CDR3 has 18 amino acids. Germline CDR1 SGHNT, CDR2 YYREEE (reference sequence). The CDR3 here is CASSLGATGGQGPYEQYF. DNA of the CDR3: TGTGCCAGCAGCTTGGGAGCTACGGGGGGACAGGGGCCCTACGAGCAGTACTTC.

The chain is built from TRBV18 and TRBJ1-1, with D perhaps TRBD1 (5 bases). Germline V lookup: CDR1 KGHSH, CDR2 LQKENI. The ends were cut back, 4 bases at V and 4 bases at J, with 19 bases in the middle. The CDR3 covers 16 residues. The CDR3, as DNA: TGTGCCAGCTCACTCTCGGGCCTACGTGGGGCCACTGAAGCTTTCTTT. Residues: CASSLSGLRGATEAFF.

CDR3 DNA sequence: TGTGCCAGCAGTGACGCAGAGAATTATGGCTACACCTTC. It is translated as CASSDAENYGYTF. The chain couples TRBV6-1 to TRBJ1-2; no reliable D call. The V end lost 3 bases, the J end lost 5 bases, and 10 bases lay between the germline ends. Germline V gene data show CDR1 as MNHNS and CDR2 as SASEGT. The CDR3 has 13 residues.

The rearrangement uses TRBV10-1 and TRBJ1-4; 12 bases fit TRBD1. Trimming took 8 bases from V and 6 from J; bases not matched to a gene: 10. Per germline, CDR1 WNHNN and CDR2 SYGVQD (reference sequence). The CDR3 contains 16 residues. Written as DNA, the CDR3 is TGCGCCAGCCATGGGGACAGGGGGCTTCCGGATGAAAAACTGTTTTTT. Its protein is CASHGDRGLPDEKLFF.

The rearrangement links TRBV7-2 to TRBJ2-3, with 7 bases aligning to TRBD1. The germline CDR1 and CDR2 sequences are SGHTA and FQGNSA. The CDR3 is 14 amino acids. V shed 5 bases and J 4 bases; nucleotides not matched to a gene: 6. CDR3 amino acids: CASSMTGNPDTQYF. In nucleotides, the CDR3 is TGTGCCAGCAGCATGACAGGGAACCCAGATACGCAGTATTTT.

The gene calls are TRBV4-2 and TRBJ1-2; D is perhaps TRBD1 (5 bases). The CDR3 consists of 16 residues. V was pared by 5 bases and J by 2 bases, with 18 bases between. In germline, CDR1 is LGHNA, CDR2 YNFKEQ. CDR3 loop: CASSLPPGGVNYGYTF. CDR3 DNA: TGTGCCAGCAGCTTGCCCCCGGGGGGGGTAAACTATGGCTACACCTTC.

The gene calls are TRBV28 and TRBJ1-5, with D possibly being TRBD1 (5 bases). The germline gives CDR1 MDHEN, CDR2 SYDVKM. CDR3 size: 15 residues. V dropped 5 bases and J dropped 0 bases, with 11 bases sitting between them. The CDR3 loop reads CASSPAGGSNQPQHF. CDR3 nucleotide sequence: TGTGCCAGCAGTCCTGCGGGGGGTAGCAATCAGCCCCAGCATTTT.

V usage is TRBV23-1 and J usage is TRBJ2-5; D perhaps matches TRBD1 (7 bases). TRBV23-1 is an open reading frame, and its role is uncertain. This CDR3 is built from 16 residues. The ends were cut back, 7 bases at V and 4 bases at J, with 22 bases in the middle. Here the CDR3 reads CASTPPGGRRSETQYF. CDR3 in DNA: TGCGCCAGCACCCCTCCAGGGGGGCGCAGGTCAGAGACCCAGTACTTC.

This chain links TRBV28 with TRBJ1-2; 7 bases line up with TRBD1. The CDR3 covers 14 residues. CDR1 is MDHEN and CDR2 is SYDVKM in the germline V gene. Trimming took 5 bases from V and 7 from J; bases not matched to a gene: 10. The CDR3 reads CASSTPDRVRGYTF. The CDR3 DNA reads as TGTGCCAGCAGTACGCCAGACAGGGTCCGTGGCTACACCTTC.

J is TRBJ1-3 and V is TRBV29-1; D might be TRBD1 (6 bases). Trimming left V 4 bases short and J 2 bases short, with 12 bases between. Germline loops: CDR1 SQVTM, CDR2 ANQGSEA. This CDR3 has 14 amino acids. CDR3 protein: CSVVRQAPGNTIYF. The CDR3 region has the DNA TGCAGCGTTGTGCGACAGGCTCCTGGAAACACCATATATTTT. Full variable domain (rest looked up from reference TRBV29-1 and TRBJ1-3): SAVISQKPSRDICQRGTSLTIQCQVDSQVTMMFWYRQQPGQSLTLIATANQGSEATYESGFVIDKFPISRPNLTFSTLTVSNMSPEDSSIYLCSVVRQAPGNTIYFGEGSWLTVV.

This clone is a singleton in its sample. The chain is built from TRBV30 and TRBJ2-1, with 8 bases lining up with TRBD2. The CDR3 sequence is 13 residues long. The V gene end was trimmed by 8 bases and the J gene end by 8 bases; junction bases not matched to a gene: 11. CDR1 GTSNPN and CDR2 SVGIG come from the germline V gene (reference sequence). The CDR3 reads CARGLEAIDEQFF. The CDR3 DNA reads TGTGCCCGGGGACTAGAGGCAATCGATGAGCAGTTCTTC.

The chain uses TRBV7-2 and TRBJ1-2; TRBD1 might be the D (5 bases). The V end was cut by 3 bases, the J end by 1 base, with 6 bases between. This CDR3 has 13 residues. Per the germline V gene, CDR1 is SGHTA and CDR2 is FQGNSA. CDR3 coding DNA: TGTGCCAGCAGCTTGGGGGGTAACTATGGCTACACCTTC. It codes for CASSLGGNYGYTF.

The chain uses TRBV19 and TRBJ2-3, with 7 bases fitting TRBD1. The CDR3 loop spans 16 amino acids. Germline V gives CDR1 LNHDA, CDR2 SQIVND (reference sequence). The trim removed 4 bases at V and 3 bases at J, leaving 10 bases unmatched. CDR3 amino acids: CASSSGQASWTDTQYF. Written as DNA, the CDR3 is TGTGCCAGTAGTAGTGGACAGGCTTCGTGGACAGATACGCAGTATTTT.